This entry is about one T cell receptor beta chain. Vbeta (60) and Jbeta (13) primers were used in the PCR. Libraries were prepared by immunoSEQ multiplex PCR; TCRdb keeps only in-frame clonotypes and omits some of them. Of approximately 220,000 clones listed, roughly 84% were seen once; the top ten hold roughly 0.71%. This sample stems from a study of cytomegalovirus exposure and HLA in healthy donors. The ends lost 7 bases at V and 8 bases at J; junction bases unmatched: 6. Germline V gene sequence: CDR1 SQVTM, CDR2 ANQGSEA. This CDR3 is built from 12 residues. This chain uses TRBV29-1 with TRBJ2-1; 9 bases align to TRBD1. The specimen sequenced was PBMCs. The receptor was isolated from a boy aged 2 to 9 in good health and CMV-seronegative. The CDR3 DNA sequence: TGCAGCGCCCAATACAGGGGGCATGAGCAGTTCTTC. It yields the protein CSAQYRGHEQFF.